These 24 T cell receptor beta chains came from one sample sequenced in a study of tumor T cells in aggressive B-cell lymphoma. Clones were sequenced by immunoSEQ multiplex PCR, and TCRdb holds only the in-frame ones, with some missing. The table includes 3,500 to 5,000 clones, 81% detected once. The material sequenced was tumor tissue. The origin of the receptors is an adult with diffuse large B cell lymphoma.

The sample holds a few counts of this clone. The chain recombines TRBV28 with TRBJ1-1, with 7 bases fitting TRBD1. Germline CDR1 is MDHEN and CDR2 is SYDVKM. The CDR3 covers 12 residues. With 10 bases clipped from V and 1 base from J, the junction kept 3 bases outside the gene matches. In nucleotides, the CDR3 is TGTGCCATTGGGGACAGGAACACTGAAGCTTTCTTT. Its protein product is CAIGDRNTEAFF.

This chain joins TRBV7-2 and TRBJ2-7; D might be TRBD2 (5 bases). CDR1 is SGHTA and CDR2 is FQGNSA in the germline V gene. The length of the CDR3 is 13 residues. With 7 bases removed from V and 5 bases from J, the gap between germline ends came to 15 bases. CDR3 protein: CASKRTLSDEQYF. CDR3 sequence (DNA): TGTGCCAGCAAGCGGACCTTGTCCGACGAGCAGTACTTC.

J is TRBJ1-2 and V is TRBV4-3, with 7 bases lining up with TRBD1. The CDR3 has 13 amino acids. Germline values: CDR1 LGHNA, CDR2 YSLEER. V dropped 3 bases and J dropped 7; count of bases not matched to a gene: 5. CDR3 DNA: TGCGCCAGCAGCCATTCAGGGGGAGGTGGCTACACCTTC. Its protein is CASSHSGGGGYTF.

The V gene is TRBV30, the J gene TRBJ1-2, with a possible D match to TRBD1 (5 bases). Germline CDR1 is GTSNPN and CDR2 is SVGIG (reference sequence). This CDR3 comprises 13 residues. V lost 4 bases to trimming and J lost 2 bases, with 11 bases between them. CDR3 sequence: CAWKDRGNYGYTF. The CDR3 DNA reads TGTGCCTGGAAAGACCGGGGGAACTATGGCTACACCTTC.

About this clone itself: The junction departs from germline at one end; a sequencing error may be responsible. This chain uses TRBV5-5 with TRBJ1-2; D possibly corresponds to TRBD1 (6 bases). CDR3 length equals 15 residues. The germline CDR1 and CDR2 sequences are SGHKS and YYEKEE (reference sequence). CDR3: CVSSPLGGVNYGYTF. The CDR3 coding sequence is TGTGTCAGCAGCCCTCTAGGGGGAGTTAACTATGGCTACACCTTC.

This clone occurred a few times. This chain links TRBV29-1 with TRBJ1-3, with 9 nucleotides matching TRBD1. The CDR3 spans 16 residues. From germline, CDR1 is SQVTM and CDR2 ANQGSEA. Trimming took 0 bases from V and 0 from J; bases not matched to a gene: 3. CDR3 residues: CSVEDQDRGSGNTIYF. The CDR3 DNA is TGCAGCGTTGAAGATCAGGACAGGGGCTCTGGAAACACCATATATTTT.

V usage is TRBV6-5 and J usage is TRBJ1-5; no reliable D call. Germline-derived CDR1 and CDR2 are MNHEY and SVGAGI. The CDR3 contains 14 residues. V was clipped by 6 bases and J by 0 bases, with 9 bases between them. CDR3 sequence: CASSHRDSNQPQHF. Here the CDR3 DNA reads TGTGCCAGCAGCCACAGAGATAGCAATCAGCCCCAGCATTTT.

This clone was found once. The CDR3 nucleotides are TGTGCCAGTTTAAGGACAGATTCTAACTATGGCTACACCTTC. Translated, it gives CASLRTDSNYGYTF. The genes are TRBV6-6 and TRBJ1-2; maybe TRBD1 (6 bases). CDR1 and CDR2 from the germline V gene are MNHNY and SVGAGI (reference sequence). The CDR3 has 14 residues. The ends were cut back, 9 bases at V and 0 bases at J, with 14 bases in the middle.

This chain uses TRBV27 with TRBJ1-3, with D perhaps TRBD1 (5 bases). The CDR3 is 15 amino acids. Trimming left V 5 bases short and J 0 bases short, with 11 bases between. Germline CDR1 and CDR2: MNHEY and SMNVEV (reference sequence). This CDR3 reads CASSTGGSSGNTIYF. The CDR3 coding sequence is TGTGCCAGCAGTACCGGGGGTAGCTCTGGAAACACCATATATTTT.

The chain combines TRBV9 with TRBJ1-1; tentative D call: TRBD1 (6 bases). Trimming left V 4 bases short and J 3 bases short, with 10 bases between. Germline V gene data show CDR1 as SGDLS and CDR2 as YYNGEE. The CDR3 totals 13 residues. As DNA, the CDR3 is TGTGCCAGCAGCCTAGGACAGCACACTGAAGCTTTCTTT. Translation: CASSLGQHTEAFF.

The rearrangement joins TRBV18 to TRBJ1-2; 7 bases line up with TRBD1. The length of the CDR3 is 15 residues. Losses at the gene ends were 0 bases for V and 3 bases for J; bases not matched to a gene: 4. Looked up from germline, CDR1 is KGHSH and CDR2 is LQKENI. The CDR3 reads CASSPPNRGDYGYTF. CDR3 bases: TGTGCCAGCTCACCACCGAACAGGGGAGACTATGGCTACACCTTC.

CDR3 sequence: CASSKVLYRRGEQPQHF. The CDR3 nucleotides are TGTGCCAGCAGCAAAGTGCTATACCGGCGGGGGGAACAGCCCCAGCATTTT. The chain uses TRBV21-1 and TRBJ1-5. TRBV21-1 represents a pseudogene. The CDR3 runs 17 residues.

This CDR3 reads CASSPSVSGNTEAFF. The CDR3 DNA follows: TGTGCCAGCAGCCCTTCCGTTTCAGGGAACACTGAAGCTTTCTTT. V and J are TRBV28 and TRBJ1-1; D unclear. This CDR3 has 15 residues. Looked up from germline, CDR1 is MDHEN and CDR2 is SYDVKM. Trimming stripped 6 bases from V and 1 base from J, with 15 bases between.

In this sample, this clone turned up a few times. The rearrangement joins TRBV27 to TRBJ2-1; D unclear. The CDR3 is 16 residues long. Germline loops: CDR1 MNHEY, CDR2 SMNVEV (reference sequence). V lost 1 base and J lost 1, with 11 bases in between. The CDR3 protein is CASSLFSRSSYNEQFF. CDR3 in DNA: TGTGCCAGCAGTTTATTCTCCAGGTCTTCCTACAATGAGCAGTTCTTC.

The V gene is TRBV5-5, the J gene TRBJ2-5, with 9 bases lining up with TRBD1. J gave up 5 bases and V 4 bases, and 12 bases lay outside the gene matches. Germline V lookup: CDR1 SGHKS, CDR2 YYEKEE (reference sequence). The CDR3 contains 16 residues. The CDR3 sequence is CASSLPGQGGWETQYF. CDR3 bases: TGTGCCAGCAGCCTACCGGGACAGGGAGGTTGGGAGACCCAGTACTTC.

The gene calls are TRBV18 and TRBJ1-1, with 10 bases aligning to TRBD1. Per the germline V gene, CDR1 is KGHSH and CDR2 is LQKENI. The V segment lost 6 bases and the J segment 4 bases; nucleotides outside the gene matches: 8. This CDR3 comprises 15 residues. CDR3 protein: CASSSSTGGGTEAFF. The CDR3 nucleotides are TGTGCCAGCTCGAGTTCGACAGGGGGCGGCACTGAAGCTTTCTTT.

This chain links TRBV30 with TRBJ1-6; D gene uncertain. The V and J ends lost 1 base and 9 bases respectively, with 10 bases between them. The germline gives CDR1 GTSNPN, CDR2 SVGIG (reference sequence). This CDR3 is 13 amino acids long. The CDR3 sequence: CAWSEGVGSPLHF. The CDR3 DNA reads TGTGCCTGGAGTGAAGGAGTAGGTTCACCCCTCCACTTT.

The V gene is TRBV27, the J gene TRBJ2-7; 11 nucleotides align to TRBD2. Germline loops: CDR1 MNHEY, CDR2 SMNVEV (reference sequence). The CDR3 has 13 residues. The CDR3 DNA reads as TGTGCTAGCGGGAGGGAGTATTCCTACGAGCAGTACTTC. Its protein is CASGREYSYEQYF.

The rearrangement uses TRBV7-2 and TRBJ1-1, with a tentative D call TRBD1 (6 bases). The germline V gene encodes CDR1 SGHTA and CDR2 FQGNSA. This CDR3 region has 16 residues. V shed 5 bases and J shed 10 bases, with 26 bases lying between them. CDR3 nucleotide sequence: TGTGCCAGCAGCCCTAGCTCGGGACACCCGTTAGAGGCAGCTTTCTTT. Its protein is CASSPSSGHPLEAAFF.

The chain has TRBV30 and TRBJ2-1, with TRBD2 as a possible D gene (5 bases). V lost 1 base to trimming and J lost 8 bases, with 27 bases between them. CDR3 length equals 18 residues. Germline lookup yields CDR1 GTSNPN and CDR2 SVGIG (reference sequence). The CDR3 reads CAWSEGETSRSWVYEQFF. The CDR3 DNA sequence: TGTGCCTGGAGTGAGGGAGAAACATCTCGGTCTTGGGTCTATGAGCAGTTCTTC. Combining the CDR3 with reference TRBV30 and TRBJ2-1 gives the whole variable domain SQTIHQWPATLVQPVGSPLSLECTVEGTSNPNLYWYRQAAGRGLQLLFYSVGIGQISSEVPQNLSASRPQDRQFILSSKKLLLSDSGFYLCAWSEGETSRSWVYEQFFGPGTRLTVL.

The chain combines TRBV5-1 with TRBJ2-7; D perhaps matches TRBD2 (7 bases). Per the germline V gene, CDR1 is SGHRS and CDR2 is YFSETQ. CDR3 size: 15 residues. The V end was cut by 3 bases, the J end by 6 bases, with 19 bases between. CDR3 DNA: TGCGCCAGCAGCTGGGAGGGGGGAGCAATCGGCGAGCAGTACTTC. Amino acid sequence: CASSWEGGAIGEQYF.

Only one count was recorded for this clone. The CDR3 nucleotides read TGTGCCAGTTATCAGCGGGGTTCCTACGAGCAGTACTTC. Amino acid sequence: CASYQRGSYEQYF. V usage is TRBV28 and J usage is TRBJ2-7; 7 positions agree with TRBD2. J gave up 1 base and V 9 bases, and 6 bases lay outside the gene matches. CDR1 and CDR2 from the germline V gene are MDHEN and SYDVKM. The CDR3 sequence is 13 residues long. Drawing the rest from reference TRBV28 and TRBJ2-7, the complete variable domain is DVKVTQSSRYLVKRTGEKVFLECVQDMDHENMFWYRQDPGLGLRLIYFSYDVKMKEKGDIPEGYSVSREKKERFSLILESASTNQTSMYLCASYQRGSYEQYFGPGTRLTVT.

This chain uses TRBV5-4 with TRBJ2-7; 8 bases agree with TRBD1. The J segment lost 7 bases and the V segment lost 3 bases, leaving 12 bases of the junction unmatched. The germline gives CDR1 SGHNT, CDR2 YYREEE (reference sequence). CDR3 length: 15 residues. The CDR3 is CASSSETGVQREQYF. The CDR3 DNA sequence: TGTGCCAGCAGCTCGGAGACAGGGGTTCAAAGAGAGCAGTACTTC.

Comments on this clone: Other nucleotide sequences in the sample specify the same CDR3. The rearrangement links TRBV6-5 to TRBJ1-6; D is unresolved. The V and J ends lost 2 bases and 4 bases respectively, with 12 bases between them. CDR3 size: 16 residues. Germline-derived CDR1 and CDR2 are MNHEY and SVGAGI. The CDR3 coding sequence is TGTGCCAGCAGTTACGCGGGGAAAGGATATAATTCACCCCTCCACTTT. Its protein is CASSYAGKGYNSPLHF.